This TCR beta chain was obtained from a study of blood T cell repertoires in COVID-19 (dated by TCRdb to 2018 to 2020). For the wider study: Samples from collaborators originated in the United States, Italy and Spain and spanned both the acute and convalescent phases of COVID-19. The material from the prospective study consisted of cDNA or gDNA derived from T cells, B-cell-depleted T cells, or PBMCs. Deeply sampled blood TCRbeta repertoires from subjects exposed to, actively infected with, or recovered from COVID-19 were included in the dataset. The repertoires were released in a freely available public database meant as a resource for research on the immune response to SARS-CoV-2. Samples were obtained from the ongoing ImmuneRACE study (first 160 participants) and from some 1,200 subjects provided by 6 global collaborators. Sample metadata almost always included a de-identified subject ID, COVID-19 status, age in years and sex. HLA class I and class II types, where available, came from metadata supplied by the sample provider rather than from assay-based typing. Here is what the overall study found, with its caveats: How much clinical and demographic metadata was included differed by source and by participant, and the metadata was provided uncurated.

Participants in the prospective study were aged roughly 18 to 89 years, lived in about two dozen United States geographic areas, and enrolled through a virtual design. In the prospective study, participants were assigned to cohorts based on the clinical history participants reported in a screening survey and a study questionnaire. ImmuneRACE Cohort 3 recovered participants were defined by two consecutive negative NP/OP PCR tests, healthcare professional clearance, or symptom resolution. Mobile phlebotomists in the prospective study collected whole blood, serum and a nasopharyngeal or oropharyngeal swab from every participant. Prospective study participants could optionally give additional blood draws and questionnaires over a roughly 2-month period. Prospective study blood samples were shipped either frozen or at room temperature before DNA extraction. This clone was seen a single time. Its antigen is not yet known. The input lacks base qualities; no much larger clone sits a single base away.

The CDR3 runs 15 amino acids, cysteine and phenylalanine included. The read is trimmed to its CDR3 DNA, 45 bases read in frame from base 1. V trim: 4 bases; J trim: 3 bases; unmatched bases: 2. The germline V gene gives CDR1 as ENHRY and CDR2 as SYGVKD. TCRbeta CDR3 regions were amplified from genomic DNA by means of the immunoSEQ Assay, a bias-controlled multiplex PCR. Turning to the authors' computational methods: The number of nucleated cells in each sample was estimated from the amplification of reference gene primers within the assay. Sequence reads were collapsed and filtered to measure the absolute abundance of every unique TCRbeta CDR3 rearrangement. For each sample, productive Simpson clonality was calculated by taking the square root of Simpson's diversity index across productive rearrangements. This is the immuneACCESS table as TCRdb keeps it, with only in-frame sequences that have V and J called. A part of the clones is gone; compared with another copy, unresolved V genes explain less than half, and the rest is unexplained. The V and J calls and clone size were taken over from that table, and D and trimming were inferred from the DNA. The sample has hundreds of thousands of clones on record, 85% of them singletons. The ten top clones hold 2% to 3% of the sample.

Sequenced material: PBMCs or T cells enriched from blood (not recorded which). The sequence links TRBV10-3 to TRBJ1-5; 11 middle bases align to TRBD1. This clonotype originated in a woman between 50 and 59 years old who had recovered from COVID-19. CDR3 loop: CAISGTGGFNQPQHF. The DNA reads TGTGCCATCAGTGGGACAGGGGGCTTCAATCAGCCCCAGCATTTT.